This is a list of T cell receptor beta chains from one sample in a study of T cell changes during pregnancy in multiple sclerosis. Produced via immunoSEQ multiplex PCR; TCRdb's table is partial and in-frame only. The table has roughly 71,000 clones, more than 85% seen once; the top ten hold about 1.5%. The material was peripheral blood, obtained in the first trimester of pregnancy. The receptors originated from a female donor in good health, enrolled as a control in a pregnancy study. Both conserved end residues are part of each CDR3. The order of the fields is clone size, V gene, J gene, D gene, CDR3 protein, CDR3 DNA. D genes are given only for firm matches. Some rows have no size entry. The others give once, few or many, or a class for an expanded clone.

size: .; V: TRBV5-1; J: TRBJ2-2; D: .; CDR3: CASSLGPHGELFF; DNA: TGCGCCAGCAGCTTGGGGCCTCACGGGGAGCTGTTTTTT
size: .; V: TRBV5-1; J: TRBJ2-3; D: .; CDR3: CASSFNRDSDTQYF; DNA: TGCGCCAGCAGCTTCAACCGGGACTCAGATACGCAGTATTTT
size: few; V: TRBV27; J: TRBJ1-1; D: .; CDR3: CASSPSDGRLEAFF; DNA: TGTGCCAGCAGTCCCTCGGACGGGAGGCTTGAAGCTTTCTTT
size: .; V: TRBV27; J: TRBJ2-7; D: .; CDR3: CASFPRVPLDSYEQYF; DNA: TGTGCCAGCTTTCCCAGGGTCCCCCTCGACTCCTACGAGCAGTACTTC
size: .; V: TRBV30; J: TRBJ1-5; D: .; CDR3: CAWSVQRDRQPQHF; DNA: TGTGCCTGGAGTGTACAGAGGGATCGACAGCCCCAGCATTTT
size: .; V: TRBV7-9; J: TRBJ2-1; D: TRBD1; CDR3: CASSPRGQGASGLAEQFF; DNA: TGTGCCAGCAGCCCCCGAGGACAGGGGGCTAGCGGCCTAGCCGAGCAGTTCTTC
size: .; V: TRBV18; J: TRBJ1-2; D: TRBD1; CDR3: CASSPEGQGSGYTF; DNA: TGTGCCAGCTCACCAGAGGGACAGGGAAGTGGCTACACCTTC
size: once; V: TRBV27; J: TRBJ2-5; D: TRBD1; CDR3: CASRRTGVRETQYF; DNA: TGTGCCAGCAGGAGAACAGGGGTACGAGAGACCCAGTACTTC
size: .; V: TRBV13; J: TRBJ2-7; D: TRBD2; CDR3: CASSLGGLAGVSEQYF; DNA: TGTGCCAGCAGCTTAGGGGGACTAGCGGGAGTGAGTGAGCAGTACTTC
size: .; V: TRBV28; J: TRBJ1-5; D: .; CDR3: CASRDSGVSQPQHF; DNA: TGTGCCAGCCGCGACTCGGGGGTCAGTCAGCCCCAGCATTTT
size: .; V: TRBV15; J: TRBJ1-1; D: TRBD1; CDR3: CATSTEQGYTEAFF; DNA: TGTGCCACCAGCACCGAACAGGGGTACACTGAAGCTTTCTTT
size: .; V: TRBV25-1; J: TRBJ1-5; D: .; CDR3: CASSEYTWAGNQPQHF; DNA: TGTGCCAGCAGTGAATATACTTGGGCAGGCAATCAGCCCCAGCATTTT
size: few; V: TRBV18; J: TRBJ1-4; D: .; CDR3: CASSPPGRGTGKLFF; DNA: TGTGCCAGCTCACCTCCGGGACGGGGGACGGGAAAACTGTTTTTT
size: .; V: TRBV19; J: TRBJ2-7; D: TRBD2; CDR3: CASSREVSSYEQYF; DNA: TGTGCCAGTAGTCGGGAGGTTAGTTCCTACGAGCAGTACTTC
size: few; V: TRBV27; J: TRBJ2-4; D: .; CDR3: CASSWTGRGNIQYF; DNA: TGTGCCAGCAGTTGGACAGGGAGGGGAAACATTCAGTACTTC
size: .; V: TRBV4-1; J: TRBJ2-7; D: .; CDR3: CASSLRQGRYEQYF; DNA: TGCGCCAGCAGCCTCCGGCAGGGTCGGTACGAGCAGTACTTC
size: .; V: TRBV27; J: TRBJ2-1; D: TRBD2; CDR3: CASSSRSSGNNEQFF; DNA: TGTGCCAGCAGTAGTAGATCTAGCGGTAACAATGAGCAGTTCTTC
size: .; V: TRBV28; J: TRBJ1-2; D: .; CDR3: CASSWGDFRGYTF; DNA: TGTGCCAGCAGTTGGGGGGACTTTAGGGGCTACACCTTC
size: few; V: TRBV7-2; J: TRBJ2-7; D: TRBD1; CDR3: CASRVGQGGPYEQYF; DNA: TGTGCCAGCAGAGTGGGACAGGGGGGCCCCTACGAGCAGTACTTC
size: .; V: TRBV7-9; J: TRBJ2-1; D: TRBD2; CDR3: CASRPTSGRGNEQFF; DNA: TGTGCCAGCAGACCTACTAGCGGGAGGGGGAATGAGCAGTTCTTC
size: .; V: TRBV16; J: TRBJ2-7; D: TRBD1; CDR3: CASSPTLGGTYEQYF; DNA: TGTGCCAGCAGCCCCACTTTAGGGGGCACCTACGAGCAGTACTTC
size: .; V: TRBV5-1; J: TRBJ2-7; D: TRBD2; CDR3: CASRASGRVREQYF; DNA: TGCGCCAGCAGGGCTAGCGGGAGAGTCCGCGAGCAGTACTTC
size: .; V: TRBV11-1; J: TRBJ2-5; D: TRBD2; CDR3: CASSGLAGGETQYF; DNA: TGTGCCAGCAGCGGACTAGCGGGAGGAGAGACCCAGTACTTC
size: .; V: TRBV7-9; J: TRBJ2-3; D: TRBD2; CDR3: CASSARLAGGDTQYF; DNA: TGTGCCAGCAGCGCCCGACTAGCGGGAGGAGATACGCAGTATTTT
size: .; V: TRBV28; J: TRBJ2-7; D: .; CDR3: CASRASEQYF; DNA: TGTGCCAGCAGAGCAAGCGAGCAGTACTTC
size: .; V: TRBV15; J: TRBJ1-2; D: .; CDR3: CATSRAGTETNYGYTF; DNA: TGTGCCACCAGCAGAGCCGGGACTGAAACTAACTATGGCTACACCTTC
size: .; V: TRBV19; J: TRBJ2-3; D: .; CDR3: CASRPPGASTDTQYF; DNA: TGTGCCAGTAGGCCCCCAGGGGCAAGCACAGATACGCAGTATTTT
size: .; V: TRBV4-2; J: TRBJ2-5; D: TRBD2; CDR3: CASSQGTSGRLGQETQYF; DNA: TGTGCCAGCAGCCAAGGGACTAGCGGGAGGCTGGGACAAGAGACCCAGTACTTC
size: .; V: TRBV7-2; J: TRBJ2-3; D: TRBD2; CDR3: CASSLRTSGRSWTDTQYF; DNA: TGTGCCAGCAGTCTCAGGACTAGCGGGAGATCTTGGACAGATACGCAGTATTTT
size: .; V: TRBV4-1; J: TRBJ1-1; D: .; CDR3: CASSFMNTEAFF; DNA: TGCGCCAGCAGTTTTATGAACACTGAAGCTTTCTTT
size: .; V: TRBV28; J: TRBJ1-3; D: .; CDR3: CASLESRGNTIYF; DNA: TGTGCCAGCCTAGAATCACGAGGAAACACCATATATTTT
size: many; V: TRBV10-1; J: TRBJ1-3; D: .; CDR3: CASSESARNLSGNTIYF; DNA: TGCGCCAGCAGTGAGTCTGCCAGGAACCTCTCTGGAAACACCATATATTTT
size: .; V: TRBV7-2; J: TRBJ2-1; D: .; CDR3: CASSLRLAEQFF; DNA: TGTGCCAGCAGCTTACGTTTAGCTGAGCAGTTCTTC
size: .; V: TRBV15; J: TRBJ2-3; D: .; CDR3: CATSRDLSSRREGTDTQYF; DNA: TGTGCCACCAGCAGAGATCTCAGTTCTCGGAGGGAGGGCACAGATACGCAGTATTTT
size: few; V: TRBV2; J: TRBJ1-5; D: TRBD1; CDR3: CASSGGQHQPQHF; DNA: TGTGCCAGCAGTGGGGGACAGCATCAGCCCCAGCATTTT
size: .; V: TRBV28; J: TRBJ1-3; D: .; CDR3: CASTETGYGNTIYF; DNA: TGTGCCAGCACAGAAACAGGGTATGGAAACACCATATATTTT
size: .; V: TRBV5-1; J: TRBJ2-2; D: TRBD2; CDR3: CASSPGLAGVTGELFF; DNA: TGCGCCAGCAGCCCGGGACTAGCGGGAGTCACCGGGGAGCTGTTTTTT
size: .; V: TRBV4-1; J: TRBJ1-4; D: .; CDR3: CASSGGGQRGEKLFF; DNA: TGCGCCAGCAGCGGGGGGGGCCAGAGGGGTGAAAAACTGTTTTTT
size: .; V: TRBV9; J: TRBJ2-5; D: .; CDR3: CASSPALAGETQYF; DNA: TGTGCCAGCAGCCCCGCACTAGCCGGTGAGACCCAGTACTTC
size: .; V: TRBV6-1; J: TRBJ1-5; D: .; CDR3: CASSEGQPNQPQHF; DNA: TGTGCCAGCAGTGAAGGACAGCCTAATCAGCCCCAGCATTTT
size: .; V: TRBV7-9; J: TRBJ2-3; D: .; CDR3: CASSLDKEGPSTDTQYF; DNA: TGTGCCAGCAGCTTAGATAAGGAGGGACCGTCCACAGATACGCAGTATTTT